This is a list of T cell receptor beta chains from one sample in a study of blood T cell repertoires in COVID-19. The repertoire was sequenced with immunoSEQ multiplex PCR; TCRdb's copy has only in-frame clones and lacks some. The sample lists 250,000 to 350,000 clones; approximately 91% were seen once. Sequences were obtained from peripheral blood. The receptors derive from an older woman with acute or convalescent COVID-19. CDR3s include the opening cysteine and the closing phenylalanine or tryptophan. D genes are given only for firm matches. Some rows mark clone size as missing; the rest say once, few, many or name a class of expanded clone.

clone_size: .; cdr3_length: 12; j_call: TRBJ2-7; v_call: TRBV24-1; d_call: TRBD2; cdr3_aa: CATSGGSYEQYF; cdr3_nt: TGTGCCACGAGCGGGGGCTCCTACGAGCAGTACTTC
clone_size: .; cdr3_length: 13; j_call: TRBJ1-1; v_call: TRBV12-3/TRBV12-4; d_call: .; cdr3_aa: CASSLGANTEAFF; cdr3_nt: TGTGCCAGCAGTTTGGGAGCGAACACTGAAGCTTTCTTT
clone_size: .; cdr3_length: 15; j_call: TRBJ2-1; v_call: TRBV6-6; d_call: TRBD2; cdr3_aa: CASGNIAGGSNEQFF; cdr3_nt: TGTGCCAGCGGAAATATAGCGGGAGGGTCCAATGAGCAGTTCTTC
clone_size: .; cdr3_length: 14; j_call: TRBJ2-7; v_call: TRBV28; d_call: TRBD1; cdr3_aa: CASSIWTGGDEQYF; cdr3_nt: TGTGCCAGCAGCATATGGACAGGGGGGGACGAGCAGTACTTC
clone_size: .; cdr3_length: 15; j_call: TRBJ2-2; v_call: TRBV6-2/TRBV6-3; d_call: .; cdr3_aa: CASSYGAGNTGELFF; cdr3_nt: TGTGCCAGCAGTTACGGAGCGGGGAACACCGGGGAGCTGTTTTTT
clone_size: .; cdr3_length: 15; j_call: TRBJ1-1; v_call: TRBV7-2; d_call: .; cdr3_aa: CASSLAKGVNTEAFF; cdr3_nt: TGTGCCAGCAGCTTAGCGAAGGGGGTGAACACTGAAGCTTTCTTT
clone_size: .; cdr3_length: 14; j_call: TRBJ1-1; v_call: TRBV5-1; d_call: TRBD1; cdr3_aa: CASSHSQGAAEAFF; cdr3_nt: TGCGCCAGCAGCCATTCACAGGGGGCGGCTGAAGCTTTCTTT
clone_size: .; cdr3_length: 17; j_call: TRBJ2-3; v_call: TRBV2; d_call: TRBD2; cdr3_aa: CASSWNSGGESTDTQYF; cdr3_nt: TGTGCCAGCAGCTGGAATAGCGGGGGGGAAAGCACAGATACGCAGTATTTT
clone_size: few; cdr3_length: 16; j_call: TRBJ1-1; v_call: TRBV6-1; d_call: .; cdr3_aa: CASSEFSGLQPTEAFF; cdr3_nt: TGTGCCAGCAGTGAATTTTCCGGACTGCAACCCACTGAAGCTTTCTTT
clone_size: once; cdr3_length: 13; j_call: TRBJ1-5; v_call: TRBV5-1; d_call: TRBD1; cdr3_aa: CASRTGVNQPQHF; cdr3_nt: TGCGCCAGCAGGACAGGGGTAAATCAGCCCCAGCATTTT
clone_size: .; cdr3_length: 16; j_call: TRBJ1-2; v_call: TRBV6-2/TRBV6-3; d_call: .; cdr3_aa: CASSYSRYRSFAGYTF; cdr3_nt: TGTGCCAGCAGTTACTCGAGGTACAGGAGCTTTGCCGGCTACACCTTC
clone_size: .; cdr3_length: 12; j_call: TRBJ1-5; v_call: TRBV5-8; d_call: .; cdr3_aa: CASNRGNQPQHF; cdr3_nt: TGTGCCAGCAACAGGGGCAATCAGCCCCAGCATTTT
clone_size: .; cdr3_length: 17; j_call: TRBJ2-2; v_call: TRBV10-3; d_call: TRBD1; cdr3_aa: CAISRIRQGLNTGELFF; cdr3_nt: TGTGCCATCAGCAGAATTCGACAGGGCTTGAACACCGGGGAGCTGTTTTTT
clone_size: .; cdr3_length: 17; j_call: TRBJ2-1; v_call: TRBV28; d_call: TRBD1; cdr3_aa: CASSAFPGQGIRNEQFF; cdr3_nt: TGTGCCAGCAGTGCTTTTCCGGGACAGGGGATAAGGAATGAGCAGTTCTTC
clone_size: .; cdr3_length: 14; j_call: TRBJ2-5; v_call: TRBV4-1; d_call: .; cdr3_aa: CASSQEGGGQTQYF; cdr3_nt: TGCGCCAGCAGCCAAGAAGGGGGTGGCCAGACCCAGTACTTC
clone_size: .; cdr3_length: 15; j_call: TRBJ1-1; v_call: TRBV6-5; d_call: .; cdr3_aa: CASSYGTQGRTEAFF; cdr3_nt: TGTGCCAGCAGTTACGGTACCCAGGGTCGGACTGAAGCTTTCTTT
clone_size: once; cdr3_length: 16; j_call: TRBJ2-7; v_call: TRBV7-2; d_call: .; cdr3_aa: CASSLVPVRGGAKQYF; cdr3_nt: TGTGCCAGCAGCTTAGTTCCCGTCCGCGGCGGGGCGAAGCAGTACTTC
clone_size: .; cdr3_length: 14; j_call: TRBJ2-1; v_call: TRBV2; d_call: .; cdr3_aa: CATHRGSSYNEQFF; cdr3_nt: TGTGCCACCCATAGGGGAAGCTCCTACAATGAGCAGTTCTTC
clone_size: .; cdr3_length: 14; j_call: TRBJ1-6; v_call: TRBV19; d_call: TRBD1; cdr3_aa: CASSTTGGNSPLHF; cdr3_nt: TGTGCCAGTAGTACGACAGGGGGCAATTCACCCCTCCACTTT
clone_size: .; cdr3_length: 14; j_call: TRBJ1-2; v_call: TRBV7-9; d_call: TRBD1; cdr3_aa: CASSLSGQGAFYTF; cdr3_nt: TGTGCCAGCAGCTTAAGTGGACAGGGGGCCTTCTACACCTTC
clone_size: .; cdr3_length: 15; j_call: TRBJ2-5; v_call: TRBV25-1; d_call: TRBD1; cdr3_aa: CASSANRGPGETQYF; cdr3_nt: TGTGCCAGCAGTGCAAACAGGGGGCCGGGAGAGACCCAGTACTTC
clone_size: .; cdr3_length: 14; j_call: TRBJ1-2; v_call: TRBV5-4; d_call: .; cdr3_aa: CASSGDQGSYGYTF; cdr3_nt: TGTGCCAGCAGCGGGGACCAGGGGTCCTATGGCTACACCTTC
clone_size: .; cdr3_length: 12; j_call: TRBJ2-1; v_call: TRBV14; d_call: .; cdr3_aa: CASSLTLSGQFF; cdr3_nt: TGTGCCAGCAGCCTGACCCTATCAGGGCAGTTCTTC
clone_size: .; cdr3_length: 15; j_call: TRBJ2-7; v_call: TRBV13; d_call: .; cdr3_aa: CASSGEKQPSYEQYF; cdr3_nt: TGTGCCAGCAGTGGGGAGAAACAGCCCTCCTACGAGCAGTACTTC
clone_size: .; cdr3_length: 14; j_call: TRBJ1-1; v_call: TRBV7-8; d_call: TRBD1; cdr3_aa: CASSPGQGPNEAFF; cdr3_nt: TGTGCCAGCAGCCCCGGACAGGGGCCGAATGAAGCTTTCTTT
clone_size: .; cdr3_length: 14; j_call: TRBJ1-1; v_call: TRBV18; d_call: .; cdr3_aa: CASSPAQKNTEAFF; cdr3_nt: TGTGCCAGCTCACCGGCACAGAAGAACACTGAAGCTTTCTTT
clone_size: once; cdr3_length: 13; j_call: TRBJ1-1; v_call: TRBV14; d_call: .; cdr3_aa: CASSPQGSTEAFF; cdr3_nt: TGTGCCAGCAGCCCCCAGGGGTCAACTGAAGCTTTCTTT
clone_size: .; cdr3_length: 14; j_call: TRBJ2-3; v_call: TRBV27; d_call: .; cdr3_aa: CASAELQSTDTQYF; cdr3_nt: TGTGCCAGCGCTGAACTACAAAGCACAGATACGCAGTATTTT
clone_size: once; cdr3_length: 11; j_call: TRBJ2-7; v_call: TRBV5-5; d_call: .; cdr3_aa: CASSHSYEQYF; cdr3_nt: TGTGCCAGCAGCCACTCCTACGAGCAGTACTTC
clone_size: .; cdr3_length: 14; j_call: TRBJ1-5; v_call: TRBV20-1; d_call: .; cdr3_aa: CSASWPNSNQPQHF; cdr3_nt: TGCAGTGCTAGTTGGCCGAATAGCAATCAGCCCCAGCATTTT
clone_size: .; cdr3_length: 14; j_call: TRBJ2-5; v_call: TRBV13; d_call: TRBD1; cdr3_aa: CASSSDRVQETQYF; cdr3_nt: TGTGCCAGCAGCTCTGACAGGGTCCAAGAGACCCAGTACTTC
clone_size: .; cdr3_length: 15; j_call: TRBJ2-1; v_call: TRBV10-2; d_call: .; cdr3_aa: CASSESAGPRDEQFF; cdr3_nt: TGCGCCAGCAGTGAGTCTGCGGGACCTCGGGATGAGCAGTTCTTC
clone_size: .; cdr3_length: 15; j_call: TRBJ1-1; v_call: TRBV5-1; d_call: .; cdr3_aa: CASSPTDRGYTEAFF; cdr3_nt: TGCGCCAGCAGCCCGACGGATCGGGGGTACACTGAAGCTTTCTTT
clone_size: .; cdr3_length: 14; j_call: TRBJ2-5; v_call: TRBV29-1; d_call: .; cdr3_aa: CSVAKTALQETQYF; cdr3_nt: TGCAGCGTCGCCAAGACAGCACTCCAAGAGACCCAGTACTTC